The 7 T cell receptor beta chains reported below all come from one sample, sequenced in a study of T cells after yellow fever vaccination. TCRdb used MiXCR to reprocess the 5' RACE reads, holding one entry per CDR3 protein. The sample gives around 300,000 distinct CDR3 sequences, 4.1% of which show up once; 20% to 25% is in the top ten. The sequenced sample was PBMCs, obtained 5 days after the yellow fever booster vaccination. All receptors come from a man younger than 30 who received the YFV17D yellow fever vaccine.

This clonotype has a count of ten or more. The rearrangement joins TRBV12-3 or TRBV12-4 to TRBJ1-2; a possible D gene is TRBD1 (5 bases). Trimming left V 2 bases short and J 4 bases short, with 11 bases between. The CDR3 contains 14 residues. Here the CDR3 DNA reads TGTGCCAGCAGTTTACAGCTTCAGGGCTATGGCTACACCTTC. It codes for CASSLQLQGYGYTF.

This sequence joins TRBV7-2 and TRBJ1-5; TRBD1 aligns across 7 bases. Germline assignment: CDR1 SGHTA and CDR2 FQGNSA. V lost 5 bases, J lost 0 bases, and 7 bases stayed unmatched. This CDR3 contains 16 residues. As DNA, the CDR3 is TGTGCCAGCAGCAACATTGGGACAGTTAGCAATCAGCCCCAGCATTTT. It yields the protein CASSNIGTVSNQPQHF.

This clonotype was observed a handful of times. V gene TRBV9 combines with J gene TRBJ1-5; D is possibly TRBD1 (5 bases). The CDR3 totals 13 residues. V lost 7 bases to trimming and J lost 3 bases, with 11 bases between them. Germline V gives CDR1 SGDLS, CDR2 YYNGEE. CDR3 protein: CASGKGLNQPQHF. The CDR3 region has the DNA TGTGCCAGCGGGAAGGGGCTCAATCAGCCCCAGCATTTT.

The chain links TRBV5-6 to TRBJ2-1; tentatively, D is TRBD2 (7 bases). V was clipped by 4 bases and J by 10 bases, with 15 bases between them. The CDR3 consists of 13 residues. In germline, CDR1 is SGHDT, CDR2 YYEEEE. CDR3 bases: TGTGCCAGCAGCCCAATCGGGGGGCTGGAGCAGTTCTTC. Residues: CASSPIGGLEQFF.

This sequence joins TRBV7-9 and TRBJ2-3; 7 nucleotides match TRBD1. The V gene end was trimmed by 5 bases and the J gene end by 0 bases; junction bases not matched to a gene: 8. CDR3 length equals 16 residues. Looked up from germline, CDR1 is SEHNR and CDR2 is FQNEAQ (reference sequence). The CDR3 DNA reads as TGTGCCAGCAGCCAAACACACAGGGGTAGCACAGATACGCAGTATTTT. It yields the protein CASSQTHRGSTDTQYF. Combining the CDR3 with reference TRBV7-9 and TRBJ2-3 gives the whole variable domain DTGVSQNPRHKITKRGQNVTFRCDPISEHNRLYWYRQTLGQGPEFLTYFQNEAQLEKSRLLSDRFSAERPKGSFSTLEIQRTEQGDSAMYLCASSQTHRGSTDTQYFGPGTRLTVL.

The CDR3 loop reads CATRPGYDTGELFF. The CDR3 DNA reads as TGTGCCACCAGGCCCGGGTACGACACCGGGGAGCTGTTTTTT. The V and J genes are TRBV24-1 and TRBJ2-2; no firm D call. This CDR3 has 14 residues. In germline, CDR1 is KGHDR, CDR2 SFDVKD. V was pared by 7 bases and J by 3 bases, with 11 bases between.

The table lists this clonotype with a few counts. The chain joins TRBV5-1 to TRBJ2-5; tentatively, D is TRBD1 or TRBD2 (5 bases each). This CDR3 is 13 amino acids long. Trimming left V 2 bases short and J 7 bases short, with 12 bases between. Looked up from germline, CDR1 is SGHRS and CDR2 is YFSETQ. In DNA, the CDR3 is TGCGCCAGCAGCTTCAGAGGGGTCGGGACCCAGTACTTC. It translates to CASSFRGVGTQYF.